Only one count was recorded for the clone carrying this TCR beta chain. In the original processing: From reference gene primer amplification, estimates of nucleated cell counts were derived. Using immunoSEQ multiplex PCR, the repertoire was profiled, and TCRdb retains in-frame clones only, with some absent. That table furnishes V, J and clone size, whereas the DNA furnished D and trimming. The sample holds 250,000 to 300,000 clones, 80% to 85% seen once. V shed 4 bases and J 5 bases; nucleotides not matched to a gene: 5. Germline values: CDR1 SNHLY, CDR2 FYNNEI. The CDR3 covers 14 residues. The source of the sample is a study of blood T cell repertoires in COVID-19. At the level of the study: Spain, Italy and the United States supplied samples that represented acute and convalescent COVID-19. PBMCs, B-cell-depleted T cells, or T cells provided the cDNA or gDNA that made up the material.

This TCR derives from a woman aged 55-70 years with active or convalescent COVID-19. The sample comprised peripheral blood. The chain combines TRBV2 with TRBJ1-2; TRBD1 matches at 9 bases. In DNA form, the CDR3 reads TGTGCCAGCAGTGTGAAACAGGGGGCATATGGCTACACCTTC. Its translation is CASSVKQGAYGYTF.